These T cell receptor beta chains were read from a single sample in a study of post-analysis software for immune sequencing data. TCRdb independently ran MiXCR on the PCR reads; one entry per CDR3 protein. The table has approximately 690,000 distinct CDR3 sequences, 59% seen once. The sample consisted of blood. These TCRs come from a girl under 10 years old with multiple sclerosis. Both conserved end residues are part of each CDR3. Each record gives: CDR3 protein, CDR3 DNA, D gene, J gene, clone size, V gene. A D gene is named only where the DNA matches it firmly. The listing skips clone size in some rows; elsewhere it reads once, few, many or a size class.

CASSTGEGNQPQHF TGCGCCAGCAGTACCGGGGAAGGCAATCAGCCCCAGCATTTT NA TRBJ1-5 few TRBV5-1
CASSVDRLRGTDTQYF TGTGCCAGCAGCGTAGATAGGCTGAGAGGCACAGATACGCAGTATTTT NA TRBJ2-3 NA TRBV9
CASISPAYEQYF TGTGCCAGCATCTCACCCGCCTACGAGCAGTACTTC NA TRBJ2-7 NA TRBV27
CASRQTLGQGYGYTF TGTGCCAGCAGACAGACCCTCGGACAGGGGTATGGCTACACCTTC TRBD1 TRBJ1-2 NA TRBV12-3/TRBV12-4
CASSYWREGGETQYF TGTGCCAGCAGTTACTGGCGGGAGGGCGGGGAGACCCAGTACTTC TRBD2 TRBJ2-5 few TRBV6-5
CASSPLTGVDGGYTF TGTGCCAGCAGTCCCCTGACAGGCGTCGACGGGGGCTACACCTTC NA TRBJ1-2 NA TRBV27
CASSNVEADTQYF TGTGCCAGCAGCAATGTCGAGGCAGATACGCAGTATTTT NA TRBJ2-3 NA TRBV9
CASSEAQGQPYNEQFF TGTGCCAGCAGTGAAGCGCAGGGGCAGCCCTACAATGAGCAGTTCTTC NA TRBJ2-1 once TRBV6-1
CASSINRGAYEQYF TGTGCCAGCAGTATTAACAGGGGGGCCTACGAGCAGTACTTC TRBD1 TRBJ2-7 NA TRBV28
CASSYGGAPETQYF TGTGCCAGCAGTTACGGGGGGGCTCCAGAGACCCAGTACTTC NA TRBJ2-5 NA TRBV6-6
CSAPALGPSYEQYF TGCAGTGCCCCAGCCCTCGGACCGTCCTACGAGCAGTACTTC NA TRBJ2-7 NA TRBV20-1
CSVSGYQETQYF TGCAGCGTTAGCGGGTACCAAGAGACCCAGTACTTC NA TRBJ2-5 few TRBV29-1
CASSSQVAEYQETQYF TGTGCCAGCAGCTCCCAGGTAGCGGAGTACCAAGAGACCCAGTACTTC NA TRBJ2-5 few TRBV7-9
CASSPRTGMNEQFF TGCGCCAGCAGCCCCCGGACAGGGATGAATGAGCAGTTCTTC TRBD1 TRBJ2-1 NA TRBV5-1
CASSPLAGLLHEQFF TGTGCCAGCAGCCCACTAGCGGGGCTGTTGCATGAGCAGTTCTTC TRBD2 TRBJ2-1 NA TRBV7-9
CASRVTASGANVLTF TGTGCCAGCAGGGTGACAGCCTCTGGGGCCAACGTCCTGACTTTC NA TRBJ2-6 NA TRBV6-5
CSVDRKGVADTQYF TGCAGCGTCGACAGAAAAGGGGTGGCAGATACGCAGTATTTT NA TRBJ2-3 few TRBV29-1
CASSQAGDLTDTQYF TGCGCCAGCAGCCAAGCGGGGGACCTCACAGATACGCAGTATTTT TRBD2 TRBJ2-3 few TRBV5-1
CASSEDNSYNEQFF TGTGCCAGCAGTGAGGACAACTCCTACAATGAGCAGTTCTTC NA TRBJ2-1 once TRBV25-1